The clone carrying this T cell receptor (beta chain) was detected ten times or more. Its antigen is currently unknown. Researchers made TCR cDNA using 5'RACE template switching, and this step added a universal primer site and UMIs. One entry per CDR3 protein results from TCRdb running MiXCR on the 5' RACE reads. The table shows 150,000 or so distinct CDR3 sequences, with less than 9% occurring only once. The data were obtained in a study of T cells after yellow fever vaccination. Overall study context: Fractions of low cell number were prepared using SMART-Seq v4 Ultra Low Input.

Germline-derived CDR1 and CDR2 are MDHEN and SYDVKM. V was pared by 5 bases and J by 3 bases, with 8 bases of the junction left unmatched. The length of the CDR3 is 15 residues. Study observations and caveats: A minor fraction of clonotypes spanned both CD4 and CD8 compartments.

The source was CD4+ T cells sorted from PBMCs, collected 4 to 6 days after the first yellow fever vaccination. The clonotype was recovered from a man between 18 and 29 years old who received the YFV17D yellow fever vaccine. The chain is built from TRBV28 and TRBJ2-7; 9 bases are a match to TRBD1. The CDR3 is CASSRPGQGSYEQYV. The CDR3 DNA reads TGTGCCAGCAGTAGACCGGGACAGGGTAGCTACGAGCAGTACGTC.